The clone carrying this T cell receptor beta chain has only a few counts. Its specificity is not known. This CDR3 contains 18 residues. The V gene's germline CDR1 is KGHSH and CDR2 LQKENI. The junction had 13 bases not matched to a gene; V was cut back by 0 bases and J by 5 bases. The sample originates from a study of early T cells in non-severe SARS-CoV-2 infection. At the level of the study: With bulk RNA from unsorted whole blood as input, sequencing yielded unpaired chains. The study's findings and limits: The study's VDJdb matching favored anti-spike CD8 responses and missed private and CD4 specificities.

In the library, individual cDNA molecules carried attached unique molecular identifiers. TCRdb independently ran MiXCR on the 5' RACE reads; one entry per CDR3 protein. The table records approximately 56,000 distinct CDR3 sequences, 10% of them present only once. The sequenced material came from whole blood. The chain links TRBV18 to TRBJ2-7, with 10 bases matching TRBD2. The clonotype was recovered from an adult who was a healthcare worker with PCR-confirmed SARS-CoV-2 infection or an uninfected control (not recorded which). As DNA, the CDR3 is TGTGCCAGCTCACCACCCTCCTCCCTAGCGGGAGCTCGGGACGAGCAGTACTTC. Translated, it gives CASSPPSSLAGARDEQYF.